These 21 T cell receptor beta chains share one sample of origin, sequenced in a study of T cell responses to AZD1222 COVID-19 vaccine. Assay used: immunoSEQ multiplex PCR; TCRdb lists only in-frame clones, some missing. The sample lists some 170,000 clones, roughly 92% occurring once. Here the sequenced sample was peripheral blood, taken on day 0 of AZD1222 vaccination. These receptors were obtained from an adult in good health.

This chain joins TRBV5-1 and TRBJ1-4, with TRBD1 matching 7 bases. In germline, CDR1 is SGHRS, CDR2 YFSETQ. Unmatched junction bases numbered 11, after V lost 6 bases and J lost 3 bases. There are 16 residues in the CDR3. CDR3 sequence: CASTLDPGTANEKLFF. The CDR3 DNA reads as TGCGCCAGCACCCTAGATCCCGGGACAGCTAATGAAAAACTGTTTTTT.

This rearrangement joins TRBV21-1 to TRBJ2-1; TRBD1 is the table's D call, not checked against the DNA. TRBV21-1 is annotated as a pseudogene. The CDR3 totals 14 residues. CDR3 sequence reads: CASSKNRQGGEQFF. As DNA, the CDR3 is TGTGCCAGCAGCAAAAATAGGCAGGGTGGGGAGCAGTTCTTC.

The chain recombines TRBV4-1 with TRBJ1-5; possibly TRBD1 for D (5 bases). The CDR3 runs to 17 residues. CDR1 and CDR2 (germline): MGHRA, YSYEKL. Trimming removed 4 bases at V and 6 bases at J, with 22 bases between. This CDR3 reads CASSRQIESGMAQPQHF. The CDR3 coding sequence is TGCGCCAGCAGCCGACAAATTGAATCAGGGATGGCTCAGCCCCAGCATTTT.

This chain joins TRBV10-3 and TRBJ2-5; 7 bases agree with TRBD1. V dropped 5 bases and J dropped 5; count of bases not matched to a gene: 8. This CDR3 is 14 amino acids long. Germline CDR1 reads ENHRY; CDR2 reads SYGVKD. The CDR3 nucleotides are TGTGCCATCAGTCTAGGACAGGCTTCCGAGACCCAGTACTTC. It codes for CAISLGQASETQYF.

Here the CDR3 DNA reads TGTGCCAGCAGCTTCCAAGAGACCCAGTACTTC. Translating it yields CASSFQETQYF. The chain uses TRBV5-5 and TRBJ2-5, with unresolved D. CDR1 is SGHKS, CDR2 YYEKEE, per germline (reference sequence). The CDR3 runs to 11 residues. V lost 2 bases to trimming and J lost 1 base, with 0 bases between them.

DNA for the CDR3: TGTGCCAGCAGTTTAACAGCTAACACTGAAGCTTTCTTT. Residues: CASSLTANTEAFF. V is TRBV13 and J is TRBJ1-1; unclear D gene. V lost 6 bases and J lost 2, with 10 bases in between. This CDR3 is built from 13 residues. Germline loops: CDR1 PRHDT, CDR2 FYEKMQ (reference sequence).

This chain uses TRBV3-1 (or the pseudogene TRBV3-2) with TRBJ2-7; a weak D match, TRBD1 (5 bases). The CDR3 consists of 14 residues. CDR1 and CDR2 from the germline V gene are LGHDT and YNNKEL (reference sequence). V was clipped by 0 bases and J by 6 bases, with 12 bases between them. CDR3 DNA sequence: TGTGCCAGCAGCCAAGAAAAGTGGGGCGGCGAGCAGTACTTC. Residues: CASSQEKWGGEQYF.

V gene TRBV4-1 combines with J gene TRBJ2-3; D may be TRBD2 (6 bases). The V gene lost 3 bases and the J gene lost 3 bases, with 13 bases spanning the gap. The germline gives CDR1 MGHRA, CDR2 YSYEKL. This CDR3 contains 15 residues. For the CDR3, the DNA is TGCGCCAGCAGCCACCCGGGACTGGCGACAGATACGCAGTATTTT. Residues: CASSHPGLATDTQYF.

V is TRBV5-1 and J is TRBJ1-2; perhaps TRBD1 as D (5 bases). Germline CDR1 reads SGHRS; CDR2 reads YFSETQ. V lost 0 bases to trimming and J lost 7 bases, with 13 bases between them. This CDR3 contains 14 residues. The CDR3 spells CASSLGRDAFGYTF. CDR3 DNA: TGCGCCAGCAGCTTGGGCAGGGACGCCTTTGGCTACACCTTC.

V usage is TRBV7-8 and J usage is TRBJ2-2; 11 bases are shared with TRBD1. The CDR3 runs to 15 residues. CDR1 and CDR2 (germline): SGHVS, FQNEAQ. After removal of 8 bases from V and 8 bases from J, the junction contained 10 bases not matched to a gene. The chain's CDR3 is CASGGTGGKKGELFF. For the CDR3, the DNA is TGTGCCAGCGGGGGGACAGGGGGAAAAAAAGGGGAGCTGTTTTTT.

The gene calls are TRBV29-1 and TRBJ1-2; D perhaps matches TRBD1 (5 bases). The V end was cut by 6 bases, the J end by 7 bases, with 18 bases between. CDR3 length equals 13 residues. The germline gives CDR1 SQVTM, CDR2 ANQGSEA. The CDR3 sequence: CSVPTPRGGGYTF. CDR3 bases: TGCAGCGTCCCAACCCCTAGGGGTGGTGGCTACACCTTC.

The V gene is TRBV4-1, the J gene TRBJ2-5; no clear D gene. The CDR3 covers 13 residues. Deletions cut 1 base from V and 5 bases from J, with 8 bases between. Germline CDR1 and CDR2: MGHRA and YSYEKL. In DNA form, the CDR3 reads TGCGCCAGCAGCCAAGTCCAAGGGGAGACCCAGTACTTC. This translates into CASSQVQGETQYF.

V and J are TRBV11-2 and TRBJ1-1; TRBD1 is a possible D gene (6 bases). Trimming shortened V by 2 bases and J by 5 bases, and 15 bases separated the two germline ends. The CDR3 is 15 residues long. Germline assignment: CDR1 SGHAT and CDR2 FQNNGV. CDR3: CASSLSGEGGTEAFF. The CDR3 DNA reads TGTGCCAGCAGCTTATCCGGAGAAGGGGGGACTGAAGCTTTCTTT.

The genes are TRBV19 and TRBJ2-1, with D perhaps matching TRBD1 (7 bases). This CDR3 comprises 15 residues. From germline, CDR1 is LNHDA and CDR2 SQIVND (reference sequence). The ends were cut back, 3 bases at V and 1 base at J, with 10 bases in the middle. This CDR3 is CASSMQGGSYNEQFF. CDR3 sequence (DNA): TGTGCCAGTAGTATGCAGGGGGGTTCCTACAATGAGCAGTTCTTC.

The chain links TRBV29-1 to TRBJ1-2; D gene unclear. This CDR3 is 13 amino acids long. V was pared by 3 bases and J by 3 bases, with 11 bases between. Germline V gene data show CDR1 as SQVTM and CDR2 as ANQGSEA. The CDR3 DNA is TGCAGCGTTGAGCCCCAGGATGACTATGGCTACACCTTC. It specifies CSVEPQDDYGYTF.

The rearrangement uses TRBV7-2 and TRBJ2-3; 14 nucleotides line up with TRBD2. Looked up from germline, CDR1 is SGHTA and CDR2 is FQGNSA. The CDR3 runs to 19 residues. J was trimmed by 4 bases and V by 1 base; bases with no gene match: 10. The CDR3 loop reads CASSLDRTSGRRGADTQYF. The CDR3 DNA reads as TGTGCCAGCAGCTTAGATAGGACTAGCGGGAGGAGAGGGGCAGATACGCAGTATTTT.

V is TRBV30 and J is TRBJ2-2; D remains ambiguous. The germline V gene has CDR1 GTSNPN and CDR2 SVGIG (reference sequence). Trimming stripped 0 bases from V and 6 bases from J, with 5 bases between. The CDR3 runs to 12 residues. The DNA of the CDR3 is TGTGCCTGGAGTGTATTACCCGGGGAGCTGTTTTTT. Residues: CAWSVLPGELFF.

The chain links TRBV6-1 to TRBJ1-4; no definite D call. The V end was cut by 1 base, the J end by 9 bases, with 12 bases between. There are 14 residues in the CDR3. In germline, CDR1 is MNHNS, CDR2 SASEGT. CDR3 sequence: CASSEGRIQKKLFF. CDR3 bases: TGTGCCAGCAGTGAAGGCAGGATCCAGAAAAAACTGTTTTTT.

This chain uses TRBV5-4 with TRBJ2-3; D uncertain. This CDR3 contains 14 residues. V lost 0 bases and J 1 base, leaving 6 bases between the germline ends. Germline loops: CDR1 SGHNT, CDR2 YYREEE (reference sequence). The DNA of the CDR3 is TGTGCCAGCAGCTTGGGTTCTGGCACAGATACGCAGTATTTT. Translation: CASSLGSGTDTQYF.

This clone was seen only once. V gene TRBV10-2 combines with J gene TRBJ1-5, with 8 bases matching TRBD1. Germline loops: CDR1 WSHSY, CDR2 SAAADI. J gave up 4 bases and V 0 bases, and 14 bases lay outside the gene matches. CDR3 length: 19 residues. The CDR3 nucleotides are TGCGCCAGCAGTGAGTCGGGACAGGCCATGGAGTATGGGAATCAGCCCCAGCATTTT. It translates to CASSESGQAMEYGNQPQHF.

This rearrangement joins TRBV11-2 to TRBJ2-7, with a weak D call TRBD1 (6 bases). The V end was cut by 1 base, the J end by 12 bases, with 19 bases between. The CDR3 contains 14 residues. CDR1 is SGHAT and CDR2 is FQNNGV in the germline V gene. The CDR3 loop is CASSLGVQGRGWYF. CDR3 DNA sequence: TGTGCCAGCAGCTTAGGGGTACAGGGAAGGGGGTGGTACTTC.